What follows describes a single T cell receptor beta chain. As yet, its antigen is unknown. The protocol was immunoSEQ multiplex PCR, while the TCRdb copy is restricted to in-frame clones and leaves out a portion. This repertoire shows 130,000 or so clones, approximately 89% found once; its top ten account for 0.95% to 1.5%. The source of the sample is a study of cytomegalovirus exposure and HLA in healthy donors. Study-wide points: According to a subsequent analysis, TCR clusters from the first cohort were inclined to appear together in the 100 to 150 validation repertoires. Rare TCR sequences predominated, though certain public TCRs were found in many donors.

Germline V gives CDR1 KGHSH, CDR2 LQKENI. Trimming took 5 bases from V and 6 from J, leaving 17 bases between them. This CDR3 is built from 15 residues. The J gene is TRBJ2-1, the V gene TRBV18, with D tentatively TRBD2 (6 bases). Material: PBMCs. The receptor was derived from a woman aged 18-29 years in good health and CMV-seronegative. CDR3 in amino acids: CASSGPPRGVNEQFF. The CDR3 region has the DNA TGTGCCAGCTCAGGTCCTCCGCGGGGCGTCAATGAGCAGTTCTTC.